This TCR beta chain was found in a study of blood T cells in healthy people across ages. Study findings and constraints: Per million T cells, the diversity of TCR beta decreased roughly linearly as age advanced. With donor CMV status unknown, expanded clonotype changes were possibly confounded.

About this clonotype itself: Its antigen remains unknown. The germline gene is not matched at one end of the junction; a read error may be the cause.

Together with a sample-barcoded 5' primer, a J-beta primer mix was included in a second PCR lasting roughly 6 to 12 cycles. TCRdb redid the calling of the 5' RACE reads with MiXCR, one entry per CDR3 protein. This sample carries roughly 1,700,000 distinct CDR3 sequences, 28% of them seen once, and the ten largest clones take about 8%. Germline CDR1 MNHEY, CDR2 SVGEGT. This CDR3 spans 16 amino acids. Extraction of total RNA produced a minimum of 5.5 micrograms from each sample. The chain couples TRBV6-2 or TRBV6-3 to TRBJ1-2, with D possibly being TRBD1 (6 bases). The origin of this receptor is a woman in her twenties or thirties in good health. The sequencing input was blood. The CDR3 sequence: CASRYSWGASNYGYTF. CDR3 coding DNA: TGTGCCAGCAGATACTCCTGGGGGGCGTCTAACTATGGCTACACCTTC.